Described below is a single T cell receptor (beta chain) sequence and its context. This record belongs to a study of blood T cells in healthy people across ages. A J-beta primer mix and a sample-barcoded 5' primer were used in a second PCR of roughly 6 to 11 cycles. TCRdb used MiXCR to reprocess the 5' RACE reads, holding one entry per CDR3 protein. The sample shows more than 650,000 distinct CDR3 sequences, about 20% of them seen only once. The CDR3 is 14 residues long. CDR1 is SGDLS, CDR2 YYNGEE, per germline. Trimming shortened V by 1 base and J by 0 bases, and 6 bases separated the two germline ends. Roughly 9.2 milliliters was the volume of peripheral blood drawn from each donor.

The sample was blood. The V call is TRBV9, the J call TRBJ2-3; D is ambiguous. The TCR was taken from a man in his 70s in good health. The CDR3 loop is CASSVLLSTDTQYF. Written as DNA, the CDR3 is TGTGCCAGCAGCGTACTACTTAGCACAGATACGCAGTATTTT.